The entry that follows covers one T cell receptor beta chain sequence. The antigen it binds to is not known. No clone much larger than this one lies a single base away; base qualities are absent. TCR beta CDR3 regions were sequenced from DNA using the immunoSEQ Assay. As for the authors' bioinformatics: To compute T cell density, TCR beta template counts were normalized to usable DNA, which was estimated by amplifying housekeeping genes. The preseqR package was used to estimate richness by extrapolating to 400,000 templates for PBMC samples and to 120,000 templates for tissue samples. Clonality was defined as one minus Pielou's evenness. Tissue-enriched TCRs were identified by differential abundance testing using productive amino-acid clonotypes, minimum total count 5 and alpha 0.1. Repertoire overlap between compartments was quantified with the Jaccard Index and Morisita Overlap Index. GLIPH grouped TCR beta CDR3s together with public tetramer-defined viral CDR3s, and a viral motif had to include at least three viral sequences and also show V-gene enrichment. As stored in TCRdb, this immuneACCESS dataset retains in-frame rearrangements with V and J assigned. A fraction of the clones does not appear; measured against another copy, unresolved V genes explain less than half of the discrepancy, and the remainder lacks a known reason. V and J calls and clone size are copied from that table; D and trimming were computed from the DNA. Here the sample has tens of thousands of clones; approximately 84% occur a single time. The top ten clones comprise 4% to 5.5% of the sample.

Including cysteine and phenylalanine, the CDR3 has 15 amino acids. Only the CDR3 portion is preserved as DNA: 45 bases, with reading frame beginning at the first base. At the junction V is shortened by 5 bases and J by 5 bases, with 18 bases in between. CDR1 and CDR2, per the germline V gene (reference sequence), are SEHNR and FQNEAQ. These data come from a study of T cells in localized non-small cell lung cancer (dated by TCRdb to 2018 to 2020). For the study in its entirety: T cell repertoires of 200 to 250 early-stage NSCLC patients were analyzed, with tumors being compared against uninvolved tumor-adjacent lungs. The cohort consisted of approximately 240 treatment-naive NSCLC patients whose localized lung tumors had been resected. The mean age of the NSCLC patients was about 64 years, with 120 to 150 men and 107 women. What the research found in general, with its limitations: A median of 57 of the top 100 tumor clones were detected in paired uninvolved adjacent lung, and about 29 of these tumor clones were also found among the top 100 clones of the paired uninvolved adjacent lung. Because the study design was exploratory, TCR variables were selected using unadjusted p-values without false-discovery rate correction. Because multi-region tumor sequencing was not performed, intratumor heterogeneity could not be ruled out. Higher blood T cell density associated with longer overall survival, while higher adjacent-lung clonality associated with shorter survival. The highest T cell clonality was observed in uninvolved tumor-adjacent lung, where clonality exceeded that of tumor, suggesting that antigenic responses were more focused in uninvolved tumor-adjacent lung.

At diagnosis, tumor, uninvolved tumor-adjacent lung and peripheral blood were collected and then preserved as a mix of FFPE and fresh-frozen material. Blood samples were analyzed as peripheral blood mononuclear cells for TCR repertoire profiling. This sequence originates from a man between 40 and 70 years old with stage II lung adenocarcinoma. This sample comprised PBMCs, obtained before any cancer treatment. The V and J genes are TRBV7-9 and TRBJ2-5, with the D gene not clear enough to name. The CDR3 region has the sequence CASSPPFRVGETQYF. The bases are TGTGCCAGCAGCCCCCCGTTCCGGGTTGGGGAGACCCAGTACTTC.